This T cell receptor beta chain derives from a study of T cells in Graves' hyperthyroidism and ophthalmopathy. Regions amplified from RNA transcripts were the TCR beta CDR3 regions. Primed by the HTBI set, a first-round RT-PCR was run on the TCR CDR3. Each CDR3 protein gets one entry after TCRdb re-called the multiplex PCR reads with MiXCR. The data show around 500,000 distinct CDR3 sequences, around an eighth seen once. This clonotype was seen many times. V was pared by 4 bases and J by 1 base, with 2 bases of the junction left unmatched. Germline V gene data show CDR1 as SGHTA and CDR2 as FQGNSA. The length of the CDR3 is 14 residues.

Sequencing input: blood. The V call is TRBV7-2, the J call TRBJ2-5; 8 bases fit TRBD2. The receptor was derived from a woman aged 18-29 years with Graves' hyperthyroidism. The CDR3 region is CASSSGLAQETQYF. Written as DNA, the CDR3 is TGTGCCAGCAGCTCAGGACTAGCCCAAGAGACCCAGTACTTC.